This record covers a single T cell receptor (beta chain). This entry comes from a study of blood T cell repertoires in COVID-19. The germline CDR1 and CDR2 sequences are SGHTA and FQGTGA. The CDR3 has 16 residues. J gave up 4 bases and V 5 bases, and 10 bases lay outside the gene matches. Study processing details: Estimated nucleated cell counts came from reference gene primer amplification. Assay: immunoSEQ multiplex PCR; the TCRdb copy retains only in-frame clones and omits some. V and J calls and clone size are those listed in that table; D and trimming were worked out from the DNA. The sample includes around 360,000 clones, 70% to 90% of them seen just once.

Sequencing was performed on peripheral blood. The TCR comes from a woman aged 25 to 45 with COVID-19, enrolled during active disease. The J gene is TRBJ2-1, the V gene TRBV7-3; 8 nucleotides align to TRBD2. CDR3 nucleotide sequence: TGTGCCAGCAGCCCCCTTCCGGGAGGGATTTACAATGAGCAGTTCTTC. It codes for CASSPLPGGIYNEQFF.